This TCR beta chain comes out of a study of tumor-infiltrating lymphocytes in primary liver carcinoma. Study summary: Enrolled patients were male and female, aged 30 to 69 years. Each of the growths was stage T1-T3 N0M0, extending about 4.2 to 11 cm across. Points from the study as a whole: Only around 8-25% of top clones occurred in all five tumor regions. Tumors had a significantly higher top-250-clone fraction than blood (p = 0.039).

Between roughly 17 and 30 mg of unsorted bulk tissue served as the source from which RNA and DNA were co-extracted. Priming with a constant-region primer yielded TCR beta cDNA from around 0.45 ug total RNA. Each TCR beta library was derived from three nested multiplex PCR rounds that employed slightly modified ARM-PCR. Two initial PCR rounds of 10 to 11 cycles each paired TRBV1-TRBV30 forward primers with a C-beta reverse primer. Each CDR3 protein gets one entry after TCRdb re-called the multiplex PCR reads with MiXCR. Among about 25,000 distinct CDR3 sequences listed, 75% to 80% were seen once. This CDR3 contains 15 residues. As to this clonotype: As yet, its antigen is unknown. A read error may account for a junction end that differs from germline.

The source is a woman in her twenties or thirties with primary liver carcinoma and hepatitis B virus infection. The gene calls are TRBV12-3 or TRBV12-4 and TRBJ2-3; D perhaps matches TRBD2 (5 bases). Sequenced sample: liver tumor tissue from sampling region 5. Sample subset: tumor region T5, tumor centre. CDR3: CASNFPPPSTDMQNF. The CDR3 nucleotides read TGTGCCAGCAATTTTCCCCCTCCTAGCACAGATATGCAGAATTTT.